Presented here are 11 T cell receptor beta chains from one specimen sequenced in a study of T cells in Graves' hyperthyroidism and ophthalmopathy. RNA transcripts were the template for amplifying TCR beta CDR3 regions. During a first-round RT-PCR of the TCR CDR3, the HTBI primer set was used. One entry per CDR3 protein results from TCRdb running MiXCR on the multiplex PCR reads. Of roughly 630,000 distinct CDR3 sequences in the sample, around 14% were seen once. Sequenced: blood. These receptors all come from a woman aged 25 to 45 with Graves' hyperthyroidism.

This chain uses TRBV12-3 or TRBV12-4 with TRBJ1-1; a possible D gene is TRBD1 (6 bases). Trimming left V 8 bases short and J 1 base short, with 26 bases between. The CDR3 length is 18 residues. The CDR3 DNA follows: TGTGCCAGCCCGAAGGGGGGAGGGGAAACGGGGGGGAACACTGAAGCTTTCTTT. This encodes CASPKGGGETGGNTEAFF.

The chain couples TRBV30 to TRBJ1-1; D uncertain. The germline V gene encodes CDR1 GTSNPN and CDR2 SVGIG (reference sequence). V gave up 5 bases and J gave up 1 base, with 5 bases separating them. CDR3 length: 11 residues. CDR3 in amino acids: CAWGENTEAFF. In DNA, the CDR3 is TGTGCCTGGGGGGAGAACACTGAAGCTTTCTTT.

This clonotype was seen at least ten times. The chain joins TRBV6-5 to TRBJ1-1, with D perhaps matching TRBD1 (5 bases). The V gene's germline CDR1 is MNHEY and CDR2 SVGAGI. V lost 0 bases, J lost 8 bases, and 13 bases lay in between. CDR3 length equals 14 residues. CDR3 sequence (DNA): TGTGCCAGCAGTTACTCGGGAAGGGGAAGCGAAGCTTTCTTT. The encoded protein is CASSYSGRGSEAFF.

V and J are TRBV4-2 and TRBJ2-5; the D is unclear. CDR1 is LGHNA and CDR2 is YNFKEQ in the germline V gene. The CDR3 spans 14 residues. Trimming took 4 bases from V and 2 from J, leaving 11 bases between them. CDR3 amino acids: CASSLQTWQETQYF. As DNA, the CDR3 is TGTGCCAGCAGCCTCCAGACATGGCAAGAGACCCAGTACTTC.

This clonotype has a count of ten or more. The chain has TRBV29-1 and TRBJ1-2; D unresolved. Germline V gene lookup returns CDR1 SQVTM and CDR2 ANQGSEA. Between the trimmed V and J ends, which lost 7 bases and 5 bases, there was a span of 14 bases. This CDR3 spans 12 amino acids. The CDR3 nucleotides read TGCAGCGGTGGCGGGCGAGGGTATGGCTACACCTTC. This sequence encodes CSGGGRGYGYTF.

This clonotype was seen many times. This chain links TRBV19 with TRBJ2-3; a possible D gene is TRBD2 (6 bases). The germline CDR1 and CDR2 sequences are LNHDA and SQIVND (reference sequence). The CDR3 is made up of 14 amino acids. Trimming took 2 bases from V and 4 from J, leaving 10 bases between them. CDR3 residues: CASSILGEADTQYF. The CDR3 DNA sequence: TGTGCCAGTAGTATACTAGGGGAGGCAGATACGCAGTATTTT.

With regard to this clonotype: This may stem from a read error, because a much larger clone lies one nucleotide away. This chain connects TRBV20-1 to TRBJ2-7, with TRBD1 matching over 10 bases. Germline CDR1 is DFQATT and CDR2 is SNEGSKA (reference sequence). This CDR3 comprises 15 residues. The CDR3: CGARKGQGNSYEQYF. DNA for the CDR3: TGCGGTGCTAGAAAGGGACAGGGGAACTCCTACGAGCAGTACTTC.

This chain connects TRBV7-2 to TRBJ2-2; 12 bases are shared with TRBD2. V gave up 5 bases and J gave up 11 bases; unmatched junction bases: 9. CDR1 is SGHTA and CDR2 is FQGNSA in the germline V gene. The CDR3 runs to 15 residues. The CDR3 spells CASSQQTSGRGELFF. CDR3 DNA: TGTGCCAGCAGCCAACAGACTAGCGGGAGAGGCGAGCTGTTTTTT. Complete variable domain (other parts from reference TRBV7-2 and TRBJ2-2): GAGVSQSPSNKVTEKGKDVELRCDPISGHTALYWYRQSLGQGLEFLIYFQGNSAPDKSGLPSDRFSAERTGGSVSTLTIQRTQQEDSAVYLCASSQQTSGRGELFFGEGSRLTVL.

The V call is TRBV6-1, the J call TRBJ1-6; a possible D gene is TRBD1 (5 bases). V lost 6 bases, J lost 7 bases, and 16 bases lay in between. The CDR3 is 15 amino acids. Germline-derived CDR1 and CDR2 are MNHNS and SASEGT. The CDR3 DNA reads as TGTGCCAGCAGCCCCGGACAACCTTTAAATTCACCCCTCCACTTT. It is translated as CASSPGQPLNSPLHF.

In regard to this clonotype: A much more abundant neighbour one base away suggests this may be a read error. This chain uses TRBV27 with TRBJ2-1; maybe TRBD1 (7 bases). V gave up 5 bases and J gave up 4 bases, with 12 bases separating them. Germline V gene sequence: CDR1 MNHEY, CDR2 SMNVEV (reference sequence). The CDR3 runs to 14 residues. The chain's CDR3 is CASSPRDRYNEQFF. The CDR3 DNA is TGTGCCAGCAGTCCGCGGGACAGATACAATGAGCAGTTCTTC.

This clonotype turned up a few times. The chain employs TRBV27 and TRBJ2-2; D gene ambiguous. V lost 5 bases and J 7 bases, leaving 14 bases between the germline ends. The CDR3 is 14 amino acids. Per germline, CDR1 MNHEY and CDR2 SMNVEV (reference sequence). CDR3 residues: CASSDGPSFGELFF. The CDR3 coding sequence is TGTGCCAGCAGTGACGGGCCTAGTTTCGGGGAGCTGTTTTTT.